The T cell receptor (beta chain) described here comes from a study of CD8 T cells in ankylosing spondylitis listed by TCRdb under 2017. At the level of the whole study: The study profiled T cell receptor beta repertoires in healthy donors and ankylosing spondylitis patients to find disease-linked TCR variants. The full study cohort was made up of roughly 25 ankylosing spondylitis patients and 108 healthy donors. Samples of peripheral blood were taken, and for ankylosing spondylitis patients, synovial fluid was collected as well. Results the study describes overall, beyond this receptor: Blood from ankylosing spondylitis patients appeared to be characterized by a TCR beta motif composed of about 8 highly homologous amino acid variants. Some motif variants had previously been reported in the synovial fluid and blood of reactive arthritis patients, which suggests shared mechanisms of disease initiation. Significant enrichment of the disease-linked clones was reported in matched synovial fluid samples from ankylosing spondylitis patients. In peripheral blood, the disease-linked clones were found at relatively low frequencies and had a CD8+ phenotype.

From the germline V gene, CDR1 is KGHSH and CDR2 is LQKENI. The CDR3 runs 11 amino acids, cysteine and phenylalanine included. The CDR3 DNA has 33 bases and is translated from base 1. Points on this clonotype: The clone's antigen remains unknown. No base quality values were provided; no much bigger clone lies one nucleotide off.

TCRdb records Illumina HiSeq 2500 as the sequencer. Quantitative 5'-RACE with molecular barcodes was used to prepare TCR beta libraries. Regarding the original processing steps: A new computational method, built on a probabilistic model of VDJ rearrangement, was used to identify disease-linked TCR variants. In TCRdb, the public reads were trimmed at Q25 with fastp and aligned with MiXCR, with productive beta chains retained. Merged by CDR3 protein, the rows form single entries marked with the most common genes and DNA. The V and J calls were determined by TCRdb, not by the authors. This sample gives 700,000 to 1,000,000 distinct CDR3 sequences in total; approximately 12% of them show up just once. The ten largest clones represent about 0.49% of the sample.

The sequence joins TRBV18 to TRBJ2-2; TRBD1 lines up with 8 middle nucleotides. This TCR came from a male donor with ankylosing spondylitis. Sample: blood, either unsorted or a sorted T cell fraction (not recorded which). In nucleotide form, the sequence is TGTAGCGGACAGGGATCCGGGGAGCTGTTTTTT. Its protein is CSGQGSGELFF.